Here is one T cell receptor (beta chain) with its context. Its antigen is as yet unknown. The data originate from a study of graft-versus-host responses after intestinal transplantation. Sequencing was performed with immunoSEQ multiplex PCR; in TCRdb, only in-frame clones are kept and a portion is missing. This repertoire shows 150,000 or so clones, 80% to 95% found once; its top ten account for around 0.19%. Germline V gene data show CDR1 as SGHDT and CDR2 as YYEEEE. CDR3 length equals 15 residues. With 1 base removed from V and 15 bases from J, the gap between germline ends came to 23 bases. Study observations and caveats: There were GvH clones found in recipient marrow, and some of them appeared first in ileum or blood.

The TCR sequence derives from a human donor who received an intestinal transplant. The chain employs TRBV5-6 and TRBJ2-1; D is perhaps TRBD1 (6 bases). The starting material was unstimulated CD4+ T cells sorted from spleen or lymph node cells, obtained before intestinal transplant. The CDR3 sequence is CASSLLGQLTPRLFF. CDR3 DNA sequence: TGTGCCAGCAGCTTGCTAGGACAGCTCACCCCGAGGCTGTTCTTC.